A single sample gave rise to the 19 T cell receptor beta chains below, sequenced in a study of STAT5B mutations in CD4+ large granular lymphocyte leukemia. Here immunoSEQ multiplex PCR was the method, and the copy in TCRdb shows in-frame clones only, minus some. The top ten hold 1.5% to 2% of the sample, which has tens of thousands of clones, about 71% seen once. Sequenced sample: CD4+ T cells from blood buffy coats. All receptors come from a human donor in good health.

The gene calls are TRBV10-3 and TRBJ1-6, with TRBD1 matching 9 bases. The CDR3 is 12 amino acids. V trimming: 11 bases; J trimming: 9 bases; junction bases outside the gene matches: 5. Germline V CDR1 and CDR2: ENHRY, SYGVKD. The CDR3 region is CAVGQGLSPLHF. The CDR3 DNA sequence: TGTGCCGTCGGACAGGGGCTTTCACCCCTCCACTTT.

The rearrangement uses TRBV5-4 and TRBJ2-7, with 10 bases aligning to TRBD1. The CDR3 loop spans 15 amino acids. Germline CDR1 is SGHNT and CDR2 is YYREEE (reference sequence). V lost 3 bases to trimming and J lost 5 bases; unmatched junction nucleotides: 8. The CDR3 DNA is TGTGCCAGCAGCTATTCCGGGACAGGGGTTGACGAGCAGTACTTC. This codes for CASSYSGTGVDEQYF.

The chain is built from TRBV5-6 and TRBJ2-7; D might be TRBD1 (6 bases). V lost 5 bases to trimming and J lost 1 base, with 13 bases between them. The CDR3 spans 14 residues. In germline, CDR1 is SGHDT, CDR2 YYEEEE. CDR3 bases: TGTGCCAGCAGGGATGTGACAGGTTCCTACGAGCAGTACTTC. Protein: CASRDVTGSYEQYF.

The chain recombines TRBV7-9 with TRBJ2-7, with D hard to call. The germline V gene encodes CDR1 SEHNR and CDR2 FQNEAQ (reference sequence). The CDR3 length is 16 residues. Trimming pared 7 bases from V and 0 bases from J, leaving 19 bases between. The CDR3 protein is CASIPSGWGNSYEQYF. The CDR3 DNA follows: TGTGCCAGCATCCCATCTGGGTGGGGAAACTCCTACGAGCAGTACTTC.

The CDR3 DNA reads TGTGCCAGCACGGGACAGGGCCGCACAGATACGCAGTATTTT. Translating it yields CASTGQGRTDTQYF. The V call is TRBV2, the J call TRBJ2-3; 9 nucleotides align to TRBD1. J lost 1 base, V lost 7 bases, and 3 bases had no gene match. Per germline, CDR1 SNHLY and CDR2 FYNNEI. The CDR3 spans 14 residues. The variable domain in full, with the rest retrieved from reference TRBV2 and TRBJ2-3, is EPEVTQTPSHQVTQMGQEVILRCVPISNHLYFYWYRQILGQKVEFLVSFYNNEISEKSEIFDDQFSVERPDGSNFTLKIRSTKLEDSAMYFCASTGQGRTDTQYFGPGTRLTVL.

This clone was detected only once. The chain carries TRBV14 and TRBJ2-5; D remains ambiguous. The V gene lost 2 bases and the J gene lost 2 bases, with 21 bases spanning the gap. There are 18 residues in the CDR3. Germline V gene data show CDR1 as SGHDN and CDR2 as FVKESK. Here the CDR3 DNA reads TGTGCCAGCAGCCAACCCCGAAACCCATTTAGCCCTCAAGAGACCCAGTACTTC. Translated, it gives CASSQPRNPFSPQETQYF.

The chain links TRBV13 to TRBJ2-5; TRBD2 matches 16 bases. CDR1 PRHDT and CDR2 FYEKMQ come from the germline V gene (reference sequence). This CDR3 spans 18 amino acids. Trimming cost V 4 bases and J 4 bases; bases outside gene matches: 9. CDR3 nucleotides: TGTGCCAGCAGCTCGGGACTAGCGGGGGGGCTCCGGCGAGAGACCCAGTACTTC. Translating gives CASSSGLAGGLRRETQYF.

This clone was seen more than once but under ten times. The gene calls are TRBV7-2 and TRBJ1-5; D perhaps matches TRBD1 (6 bases). V was cut by 5 bases and J by 1 base, with 9 bases left in between. The CDR3 is made up of 14 amino acids. The germline V gene encodes CDR1 SGHTA and CDR2 FQGNSA. The CDR3 DNA follows: TGTGCCAGCAGCCCACAGGGAAGCAATCAGCCCCAGCATTTT. This sequence encodes CASSPQGSNQPQHF.

The chain has TRBV7-2 and TRBJ2-1, with D maybe TRBD2 (6 bases). V lost 0 bases, J lost 2 bases, and 8 bases lay in between. The germline V gene has CDR1 SGHTA and CDR2 FQGNSA. The CDR3 sequence is 15 residues long. CDR3 loop: CASSLASGAYNEQFF. CDR3 in DNA: TGTGCCAGCAGCTTAGCATCGGGAGCCTACAATGAGCAGTTCTTC.

V gene TRBV30 combines with J gene TRBJ2-3; 7 bases agree with TRBD2. This CDR3 is built from 14 residues. The trim removed 4 bases at V and 1 base at J, leaving 5 bases unmatched. Germline values: CDR1 GTSNPN, CDR2 SVGIG (reference sequence). CDR3: CAWNPAGGTDTQYF. The DNA for the CDR3 is TGTGCCTGGAATCCTGCGGGGGGCACAGATACGCAGTATTTT.

This chain joins TRBV10-3 and TRBJ1-2, with 7 bases lining up with TRBD1. This CDR3 spans 12 amino acids. Germline CDR1 reads ENHRY; CDR2 reads SYGVKD. J lost 7 bases, V lost 7 bases, and 6 bases had no gene match. The CDR3: CAITPTGSGYTF. The CDR3 DNA reads as TGTGCCATCACCCCGACAGGGAGTGGCTACACCTTC.

The chain carries TRBV5-1 and TRBJ1-2; TRBD1 might be the D (5 bases). This CDR3 region has 14 residues. V lost 3 bases to trimming and J lost 6 bases, with 15 bases between them. The germline V gene encodes CDR1 SGHRS and CDR2 YFSETQ. CDR3 sequence: CASSYSGTRDGYTF. The CDR3, as DNA: TGCGCCAGCAGCTATTCCGGGACCAGGGATGGCTACACCTTC. The whole variable domain, filled in from reference TRBV5-1 and TRBJ1-2, reads KAGVTQTPRYLIKTRGQQVTLSCSPISGHRSVSWYQQTPGQGLQFLFEYFSETQRNKGNFPGRFSGRQFSNSRSEMNVSTLELGDSALYLCASSYSGTRDGYTFGSGTRLTVV.

With regard to this clone: The germline gene is not matched at one end of the junction; a read error may be the cause. The V and J genes are TRBV14 and TRBJ2-3; D could derive from TRBD1 or TRBD2 (6 bases each). This CDR3 is built from 11 residues. The V gene's germline CDR1 is SGHDN and CDR2 FVKESK. The CDR3 region has the DNA TGTGCCAGCAGCTGGGGGGCCACCCTGAATTTT. Translating it yields CASSWGATLNF.

The chain is built from TRBV2 and TRBJ1-4; 8 positions match TRBD1. The CDR3 runs 15 residues. Germline lookup yields CDR1 SNHLY and CDR2 FYNNEI. J was trimmed by 2 bases and V by 6 bases; bases with no gene match: 5. The CDR3 spells CASRDRVLTNEKLFF. CDR3 nucleotides: TGTGCCAGCAGGGACAGGGTCTTGACTAATGAAAAACTGTTTTTT.

V and J are TRBV10-2 and TRBJ2-3; perhaps D is TRBD1 or TRBD2 (7 bases each). V lost 10 bases and J lost 5, with 19 bases in between. Germline V gives CDR1 WSHSY, CDR2 SAAADI. This CDR3 is built from 14 residues. The CDR3 DNA reads TGCGCCAAGGGGGGGACAGCCGACAAAGATACGCAGTATTTT. Amino acids: CAKGGTADKDTQYF.

This clone occurred a few times. J is TRBJ1-6 and V is TRBV6-5, with D hard to call. Germline V gene lookup returns CDR1 MNHEY and CDR2 SVGAGI. The CDR3 extends over 16 amino acids. The ends were cut back, 1 base at V and 0 bases at J, with 7 bases in the middle. The CDR3 reads CASSYWKSSYNSPLHF. In DNA, the CDR3 is TGTGCCAGCAGTTACTGGAAGAGCTCCTATAATTCACCCCTCCACTTT.

The chain couples TRBV6-6 to TRBJ2-2; D not certain. This CDR3 contains 16 residues. The germline V gene encodes CDR1 MNHNY and CDR2 SVGAGI (reference sequence). Trimming cost V 0 bases and J 6 bases, with 14 bases left between them. CDR3 amino acids: CASSYSTARQAGELFF. In nucleotides, the CDR3 is TGTGCCAGCAGTTACTCGACCGCCAGGCAGGCCGGGGAGCTGTTTTTT.

The sample holds a few counts of this clone. V gene TRBV5-1 combines with J gene TRBJ1-2, with a tentative D call TRBD1 (6 bases). Germline values: CDR1 SGHRS, CDR2 YFSETQ. V lost 0 bases and J lost 6, with 9 bases in between. This CDR3 is 13 amino acids long. The CDR3 nucleotides read TGCGCCAGCAGCTTGGGACAGGCCAATGGCTACACCTTC. The encoded protein is CASSLGQANGYTF.

The chain uses TRBV6-5 and TRBJ2-3; TRBD2 agrees at 8 bases. Germline CDR1 and CDR2: MNHEY and SVGAGI. The CDR3 spans 13 residues. Trimming took 7 bases from V and 6 from J; bases not matched to a gene: 6. The CDR3 bases are TGTGCCAGCAAACGGGGGGGCCCGGATACGCAGTATTTT. Translated: CASKRGGPDTQYF.